The 21 T cell receptor beta chains listed next were all sequenced from one sample in a study of T cells after yellow fever vaccination. Each CDR3 protein is one row after TCRdb ran MiXCR on the 5' RACE reads. The sample records approximately 550,000 distinct CDR3 sequences, roughly 13% being singletons. The sample was PBMCs, taken on the day of the yellow fever booster vaccination. All receptors come from a man aged 25-45 years who received the YFV17D yellow fever vaccine.

CDR3 protein: CASTETDTQYF. CDR3 DNA sequence: TGTGCCAGCACCGAGACAGATACGCAGTATTTT. This sequence joins TRBV6-5 and TRBJ2-3; no clear D. The V gene's germline CDR1 is MNHEY and CDR2 SVGAGI. V shed 7 bases and J shed 3 bases, with 5 bases lying between them. The CDR3 totals 11 residues.

The genes are TRBV20-1 and TRBJ2-5; TRBD1 or TRBD2 may be the D gene (6 bases each). The CDR3 sequence is 15 residues long. The V gene lost 5 bases and the J gene lost 1 base, with 17 bases spanning the gap. CDR1 is DFQATT and CDR2 is SNEGSKA in the germline V gene (reference sequence). In DNA form, the CDR3 reads TGCAGTGCTGCCGGACACCCGGGGGCCCAAGAGACCCAGTACTTC. Its protein is CSAAGHPGAQETQYF.

The table lists this clonotype with a few counts. The rearrangement joins TRBV5-4 to TRBJ2-2, with a weak D call TRBD1 (6 bases). CDR1 and CDR2 (germline): SGHNT, YYREEE (reference sequence). CDR3 length: 16 amino acids. V gave up 4 bases and J gave up 5 bases, with 18 bases separating them. Here the CDR3 reads CASSPTTGPRTGELFF. In nucleotides, the CDR3 is TGTGCCAGCAGCCCAACGACAGGCCCTCGTACCGGGGAGCTGTTTTTT.

The DNA of the CDR3 is TGTGCCAGTGGGACAGCGGACCGCTACGAGCAGTACTTC. It encodes CASGTADRYEQYF. The genes are TRBV19 and TRBJ2-7; 7 bases are shared with TRBD1. CDR1 is LNHDA and CDR2 is SQIVND in the germline V gene (reference sequence). V lost 8 bases, J lost 3 bases, and 7 bases stayed unmatched. The CDR3 contains 13 residues.

This clonotype was detected only a few times. This chain uses TRBV27 with TRBJ2-1; 7 nucleotides align to TRBD1. V lost 3 bases, J lost 11 bases, and 13 bases stayed unmatched. The germline V gene has CDR1 MNHEY and CDR2 SMNVEV (reference sequence). The CDR3 has 15 residues. The CDR3 coding sequence is TGTGCCAGCAGTTTGCCTCGACAGGGAGCTTGGAAGCAGTTCTTC. Protein: CASSLPRQGAWKQFF.

The chain carries TRBV7-6 and TRBJ2-5, with no clear D. The CDR3 consists of 13 residues. V shed 5 bases and J shed 2 bases, with 9 bases lying between them. Germline loops: CDR1 SGHVS, CDR2 FNYEAQ. The DNA of the CDR3 is TGTGCCAGCAGCCGGGCCCATCAAGAGACCCAGTACTTC. As protein: CASSRAHQETQYF.

This clonotype has a handful of counts. As DNA, the CDR3 is TGTGCTACAGGGGCCTGGTCTGGGGCCAACGTCCTGACTTTC. It codes for CATGAWSGANVLTF. The rearrangement uses TRBV6-2 or TRBV6-3 and TRBJ2-6; 7 nucleotides agree with TRBD1. Germline V CDR1 and CDR2: MNHEY, SVGEGT. There are 14 residues in the CDR3.

The V call is TRBV20-1, the J call TRBJ2-5; D gene unclear. This CDR3 is 13 amino acids long. V lost 6 bases, J lost 2 bases, and 13 bases lay in between. Per germline, CDR1 DFQATT and CDR2 SNEGSKA (reference sequence). The CDR3 nucleotides read TGCAGTGCCTGGGAATTACTGCAAGAGACCCAGTACTTC. The encoded protein is CSAWELLQETQYF.

There are many counts of this clonotype. The chain is built from TRBV6-5 and TRBJ2-7, with D tentatively TRBD2 (5 bases). The length of the CDR3 is 13 residues. CDR1 and CDR2 from the germline V gene are MNHEY and SVGAGI. V was shortened by 4 bases and J by 6 bases, with 13 bases between the two germline ends. Written as DNA, the CDR3 is TGTGCCAGCAGTTTAGGGAGTGAGAGCGAGCAGTACTTC. It is translated as CASSLGSESEQYF.

At least ten counts were recorded for this clonotype. The chain links TRBV27 to TRBJ2-3; the D gene is possibly TRBD1 (5 bases). V was shortened by 2 bases and J by 4 bases, with 16 bases between the two germline ends. The V gene's germline CDR1 is MNHEY and CDR2 SMNVEV (reference sequence). CDR3 length equals 16 residues. DNA for the CDR3: TGTGCCAGCAGTTTACTATCCATGGCAGGGCCAGATACGCAGTATTTT. Protein product: CASSLLSMAGPDTQYF.

This chain uses TRBV7-2 with TRBJ2-3; D is unclear. With 8 bases removed from V and 2 bases from J, the gap between germline ends came to 8 bases. The CDR3 has 12 residues. Germline CDR1 reads SGHTA; CDR2 reads FQGNSA. The CDR3 loop is CASRWVTDTQYF. In nucleotides, the CDR3 is TGTGCCAGCCGGTGGGTCACAGATACGCAGTATTTT.

This clonotype was seen a few times. The genes are TRBV7-6 and TRBJ2-1, with 7 bases matching TRBD1. The V and J ends lost 5 bases and 2 bases, in that order; junction bases with no gene match: 9. The germline gives CDR1 SGHVS, CDR2 FNYEAQ. The CDR3 runs to 16 residues. CDR3 coding DNA: TGTGCCAGCAGCCCCGATCCGGGACAGACCTACAATGAGCAGTTCTTC. Translated: CASSPDPGQTYNEQFF.

V is TRBV6-1 and J is TRBJ2-3; 7 bases map to TRBD1. The CDR3 is made up of 16 amino acids. Trimming at V came to 7 bases and at J to 0 bases, leaving 10 bases not matched to a gene. Germline V CDR1 and CDR2: MNHNS, SASEGT. For the CDR3, the DNA is TGTGCCAGCAACCCGTCGGGACAGATGAGCACAGATACGCAGTATTTT. Amino acid sequence: CASNPSGQMSTDTQYF.

This clonotype was counted only a few times. The gene calls are TRBV6-1 and TRBJ2-7; maybe TRBD1 (5 bases). The CDR3 spans 14 residues. The V end lost 5 bases, the J end lost 1 base, and 12 bases lay between the germline ends. Germline-derived CDR1 and CDR2 are MNHNS and SASEGT. The CDR3 sequence: CASSKGVLSYEQYF. In nucleotides, the CDR3 is TGTGCCAGCAGTAAAGGGGTATTATCCTACGAGCAGTACTTC.

The CDR3 loop is CASSLHRDRGTTNEKLFF. CDR3 bases: TGTGCCAGCAGCTTGCACCGGGACAGAGGAACAACTAATGAAAAACTGTTTTTT. The V gene is TRBV5-4, the J gene TRBJ1-4; TRBD1 matches 7 bases. V lost 1 base and J lost 0; bases outside the gene matches: 9. The CDR3 totals 18 residues. Germline V gives CDR1 SGHNT, CDR2 YYREEE (reference sequence).

This clonotype was seen a handful of times. The gene calls are TRBV5-1 and TRBJ1-5; TRBD1 matches at 7 bases. Germline V CDR1 and CDR2: SGHRS, YFSETQ. V lost 5 bases and J lost 0; bases outside the gene matches: 17. This CDR3 has 19 residues. The CDR3 nucleotides are TGCGCCAGCAGACCCATAAGGGACAGCTACGGGTATAGCAATCAGCCCCAGCATTTT. Translation gives CASRPIRDSYGYSNQPQHF.

This clonotype was seen more than once but under ten times. V is TRBV12-3 or TRBV12-4 and J is TRBJ2-3; 10 bases map to TRBD2. The ends lost 6 bases at V and 10 bases at J; junction bases unmatched: 10. This CDR3 region has 14 residues. The CDR3 loop reads CASSRSLAGEPQYF. CDR3 bases: TGTGCCAGCAGCCGTAGCCTAGCGGGAGAGCCGCAGTATTTT.

V is TRBV29-1 and J is TRBJ2-2; TRBD1 aligns across 9 bases. With 6 bases clipped from V and 4 bases from J, the junction kept 6 bases outside the gene matches. Germline assignment: CDR1 SQVTM and CDR2 ANQGSEA. The CDR3 spans 14 residues. For the CDR3, the DNA is TGCAGCGTCAGGGACAGGGCGGCCACCGGGGAGCTGTTTTTT. Translating gives CSVRDRAATGELFF.

A note on this clonotype: A read error may produce the germline difference seen at one junction end. The V and J genes are TRBV20-1 and TRBJ2-5; 12 bases match TRBD2. The CDR3 runs 13 residues. Germline lookup yields CDR1 DFQATT and CDR2 SNEGSKA (reference sequence). The CDR3 DNA follows: TGCAGTGCTGGACTAGCGGGAACCACGACCGCTTTCTTC. Translating it yields CSAGLAGTTTAFF.

The V and J genes are TRBV6-4 and TRBJ2-3; 8 nucleotides agree with TRBD2. J lost 1 base, V lost 0 bases, and 3 bases had no gene match. Germline V gene data show CDR1 as MRHNA and CDR2 as SNTAGT. The length of the CDR3 is 16 residues. CDR3 region: CASSDSVTSGTDTQYF. The CDR3 bases are TGTGCCAGCAGTGACTCAGTGACTAGCGGCACAGATACGCAGTATTTT.

This clonotype appeared many times. The chain combines TRBV29-1 with TRBJ2-1; D perhaps matches TRBD2 (6 bases). The CDR3 extends over 16 amino acids. Germline lookup yields CDR1 SQVTM and CDR2 ANQGSEA. With 0 bases removed from V and 0 bases from J, the gap between germline ends came to 12 bases. CDR3 protein: CSVEDPGVGSYNEQFF. DNA of the CDR3: TGCAGCGTTGAAGATCCGGGGGTGGGCTCCTACAATGAGCAGTTCTTC.